This T cell receptor beta chain was sequenced for a study of regulatory T cells in long-lasting Graves disease. Study-level background: Graves' disease counted as persistent after over 5 years of antithyroid drugs with positive TSH receptor antibodies. General study findings and limits: Persistent patients shared more public clonotypes (roughly 2,800) than new patients (just under 1,000).

Documented time point: persistent/refractory GD, antithyroid drugs over 5 years with positive TRAb. PBMC-extracted RNA yielded the TCR library. The germline CDR1 and CDR2 sequences are LNHNV and YYDKDF (reference sequence). Deletions cut 0 bases from V and 3 bases from J, with 15 bases between. This CDR3 spans 17 amino acids. A remark on this clonotype: What it binds is not known. A read error may be the cause here, since a much bigger clone is one base away.

Investigators prepared the TCR beta libraries by applying iRepertoire HTBI primers and Arm-PCR of CDR3 regions. From the multiplex PCR reads, TCRdb called clonotypes with MiXCR, one entry per CDR3 protein. The table lists under 450,000 distinct CDR3 sequences, around 24% of them singletons. This receptor was obtained from a female donor with Graves disease. Sequences were derived from peripheral blood mononuclear cells (PBMCs), sampled when the disease was refractory, from a patient treated with antithyroid drugs. This chain joins TRBV15 and TRBJ2-1, with D hard to call. CDR3 sequence reads: CATSRDILGFRYNEQFF. CDR3 DNA sequence: TGTGCCACCAGCAGAGATATATTGGGGTTTCGCTACAATGAGCAGTTCTTC.